Below, 24 T cell receptor beta chains from the same sample are listed, as sequenced in a study of blood T cell repertoires in COVID-19. The repertoire was sequenced with immunoSEQ multiplex PCR; TCRdb's copy has only in-frame clones and lacks some. The sample holds around 100,000 clones, about 92% seen once. Sequenced input: peripheral blood. All receptors derive from an elderly woman in a cohort sampled during active COVID-19.

The rearrangement uses TRBV5-6 and TRBJ2-3, with 9 nucleotides matching TRBD1. Germline CDR1 reads SGHDT; CDR2 reads YYEEEE. CDR3 size: 16 residues. V lost 4 bases, J lost 4 bases, and 10 bases stayed unmatched. The DNA for the CDR3 is TGTGCCAGCAGCCTGGGTGGGACAGGGATTTCAGATACGCAGTATTTT. It codes for CASSLGGTGISDTQYF.

The rearrangement links TRBV7-9 to TRBJ2-1; TRBD2 matches at 10 bases. The CDR3 spans 18 residues. V was clipped by 1 base and J by 10 bases; unmatched bases: 16. Germline lookup yields CDR1 SEHNR and CDR2 FQNEAQ (reference sequence). CDR3 residues: CASSLVRSGLSSGSEQFF. Here the CDR3 DNA reads TGTGCCAGCAGCTTAGTAAGATCGGGACTTTCTAGCGGGAGCGAGCAGTTCTTC.

The V and J genes are TRBV19 and TRBJ2-7, with D maybe TRBD2 (6 bases). V shed 0 bases and J shed 3 bases, with 18 bases lying between them. The germline V gene has CDR1 LNHDA and CDR2 SQIVND (reference sequence). This CDR3 is built from 17 residues. For the CDR3, the DNA is TGTGCCAGTAGTATAGATGGGGGACTTGCGACATACTACGAGCAGTACTTC. Translating gives CASSIDGGLATYYEQYF.

This chain joins TRBV9 and TRBJ2-7; D call uncertain. The CDR3 covers 13 residues. The germline V gene has CDR1 SGDLS and CDR2 YYNGEE. Trimming cost V 5 bases and J 2 bases, with 11 bases left between them. CDR3 sequence: CASSPSTTYEQYF. The CDR3 region has the DNA TGTGCCAGCAGTCCGAGTACGACCTACGAGCAGTACTTC.

The gene calls are TRBV19 and TRBJ1-4; D is unclear. Deletions cut 3 bases from V and 5 bases from J, with 22 bases between. The CDR3 runs 18 residues. Germline V gene data show CDR1 as LNHDA and CDR2 as SQIVND (reference sequence). The CDR3 reads CASSIRGVSGRKNEKLFF. CDR3 DNA: TGTGCCAGTAGTATCCGGGGAGTTTCTGGGAGGAAAAATGAAAAACTGTTTTTT.

In its sample, this clone was seen a few times. Other DNA sequences within the sample encode an identical CDR3. The chain combines TRBV5-4 with TRBJ2-1, with TRBD2 matching over 7 bases. V gave up 0 bases and J gave up 0 bases; unmatched junction bases: 0. This CDR3 contains 15 residues. Per germline, CDR1 SGHNT and CDR2 YYREEE (reference sequence). DNA for the CDR3: TGTGCCAGCAGCTTGGGCGGGGGCTCCTACAATGAGCAGTTCTTC. Amino acid sequence: CASSLGGGSYNEQFF.

This chain connects TRBV24-1 to TRBJ2-7; D is uncertain. Germline lookup yields CDR1 KGHDR and CDR2 SFDVKD. The length of the CDR3 is 10 residues. In nucleotides, the CDR3 is TGTGCCACCAGTGCCGACGGCCGGCGGGTC. Its protein product is CATSADGRRV.

The V gene is TRBV18, the J gene TRBJ2-7; weak D call: TRBD1 (6 bases). The CDR3 is 14 residues long. V was pared by 2 bases and J by 2 bases, with 10 bases between. Germline V CDR1 and CDR2: KGHSH, LQKENI. The CDR3 loop is CASSPGDKAYEQYF. CDR3 in DNA: TGTGCCAGCTCACCAGGGGACAAAGCCTACGAGCAGTACTTC.

V is TRBV5-1 and J is TRBJ2-3; TRBD2 matches 10 bases. Germline V gene lookup returns CDR1 SGHRS and CDR2 YFSETQ. The J segment lost 4 bases and the V segment lost 2 bases, leaving 10 bases of the junction unmatched. This CDR3 is 17 amino acids long. In nucleotides, the CDR3 is TGCGCCAGCAGCTTCTTATCCGAGCGGGGGGGCTCAGATACGCAGTATTTT. It encodes CASSFLSERGGSDTQYF.

The V gene is TRBV2, the J gene TRBJ2-1; TRBD2 matches 8 bases. J lost 8 bases, V lost 4 bases, and 7 bases had no gene match. The CDR3 has 14 amino acids. Germline V gene sequence: CDR1 SNHLY, CDR2 FYNNEI. The CDR3 sequence is CASSVSGVFYEQFF. The DNA for the CDR3 is TGTGCCAGCAGTGTTAGCGGGGTTTTCTATGAGCAGTTCTTC.

CDR3 coding DNA: TGTGCCATCAGTGAGTCGGACAGGGGGCTCAATCAGCCCCAGCATTTT. Translating it yields CAISESDRGLNQPQHF. This chain connects TRBV10-3 to TRBJ1-5; TRBD1 aligns across 11 bases. Germline V gene sequence: CDR1 ENHRY, CDR2 SYGVKD. With 0 bases clipped from V and 3 bases from J, the junction kept 1 base outside the gene matches. The CDR3 consists of 16 residues.

CDR3 DNA sequence: TGCGCCAGCAGCCCGCAATCCGGGACAGGGGGCGACTACACCTTC. It encodes CASSPQSGTGGDYTF. The chain employs TRBV5-1 and TRBJ1-2, with 12 positions matching TRBD1. The CDR3 contains 15 residues. Germline trimming cut 4 bases from V and 10 bases from J; bases unmatched to any gene: 11. Per germline, CDR1 SGHRS and CDR2 YFSETQ.

In DNA, the CDR3 is TGTGCCAGTAGTTTCGGGACAGGGGGCTACAATGAGCAGTTCTTC. The encoded protein is CASSFGTGGYNEQFF. The chain links TRBV19 to TRBJ2-1, with TRBD1 matching over 11 bases. CDR3 length: 15 residues. The germline CDR1 and CDR2 sequences are LNHDA and SQIVND (reference sequence). The trim removed 5 bases at V and 3 bases at J, leaving 3 bases unmatched.

The chain has TRBV18 and TRBJ2-1; D is possibly TRBD1 (5 bases). Between the trimmed V and J ends, which lost 1 base and 5 bases, there was a span of 21 bases. The CDR3 is made up of 18 amino acids. Germline V gene data show CDR1 as KGHSH and CDR2 as LQKENI. The CDR3 nucleotides read TGTGCCAGCTCACCACGGGGCAGCCCCTATGTAGGAGACAATGAGCAGTTCTTC. Its protein is CASSPRGSPYVGDNEQFF.

Note on this clone: Other DNA variants within this sample encode the same CDR3. The chain employs TRBV5-1 and TRBJ2-3; possible D gene TRBD1, 6 bases. CDR1 SGHRS and CDR2 YFSETQ come from the germline V gene. This CDR3 is built from 14 residues. V was clipped by 5 bases and J by 1 base, with 11 bases between them. This CDR3 reads CASSPDRGTDTQYF. The CDR3 bases are TGCGCCAGCAGTCCGGACAGAGGCACAGATACGCAGTATTTT.

The table lists this clone with a count of one. V is TRBV2 and J is TRBJ2-1; D might be TRBD2 (5 bases). This CDR3 has 13 residues. Per the germline V gene, CDR1 is SNHLY and CDR2 is FYNNEI. The ends were cut back, 6 bases at V and 9 bases at J, with 15 bases in the middle. This CDR3 is CASSEGRGAEQFF. In DNA form, the CDR3 reads TGTGCCAGCAGCGAGGGTCGTGGAGCTGAGCAGTTCTTC. The whole variable domain, remainder taken from reference TRBV2 and TRBJ2-1, is EPEVTQTPSHQVTQMGQEVILRCVPISNHLYFYWYRQILGQKVEFLVSFYNNEISEKSEIFDDQFSVERPDGSNFTLKIRSTKLEDSAMYFCASSEGRGAEQFFGPGTRLTVL.

The chain has TRBV18 and TRBJ1-2; TRBD1 might be the D (6 bases). The germline V and J ends were trimmed by 3 bases and 2 bases, with 16 bases remaining between them. Germline CDR1 and CDR2: KGHSH and LQKENI. The CDR3 sequence is 16 residues long. The CDR3 DNA is TGTGCCAGCTCACCGGGGGCTGTGGGTTTGAACTATGGCTACACCTTC. Encoded protein: CASSPGAVGLNYGYTF. Looking up the rest from reference TRBV18 and TRBJ1-2 gives the full variable domain: NAGVMQNPRHLVRRRGQEARLRCSPMKGHSHVYWYRQLPEEGLKFMVYLQKENIIDESGMPKERFSAEFPKEGPSILRIQQVVRGDSAAYFCASSPGAVGLNYGYTFGSGTRLTVV.

V gene TRBV11-2 combines with J gene TRBJ2-7, with TRBD2 identical over 9 bases. The junction had 11 bases not matched to a gene; V was cut back by 5 bases and J by 6 bases. The length of the CDR3 is 15 residues. Germline CDR1 and CDR2: SGHAT and FQNNGV. CDR3 sequence: CASSPAASGIREQYF. The CDR3 nucleotides are TGTGCCAGCAGCCCCGCGGCTAGCGGGATACGCGAGCAGTACTTC.

V is TRBV11-2 and J is TRBJ2-5, with 13 bases lining up with TRBD2. CDR3 length equals 17 residues. The trim removed 4 bases at V and 5 bases at J, leaving 10 bases unmatched. Per the germline V gene, CDR1 is SGHAT and CDR2 is FQNNGV. CDR3 sequence: CASSSTLAGGPRETQYF. The CDR3, as DNA: TGTGCCAGCAGCTCGACACTAGCGGGAGGGCCTCGGGAGACCCAGTACTTC. The whole variable domain, filled in from reference TRBV11-2 and TRBJ2-5, reads EAGVAQSPRYKIIEKRQSVAFWCNPISGHATLYWYQQILGQGPKLLIQFQNNGVVDDSQLPKDRFSAERLKGVDSTLKIQPAKLEDSAVYLCASSSTLAGGPRETQYFGPGTRLLVL.

V usage is TRBV10-3 and J usage is TRBJ2-5; TRBD2 matches at 9 bases. With V trimmed by 3 bases and J by 2 bases, 16 bases remained unmatched. The germline V gene encodes CDR1 ENHRY and CDR2 SYGVKD. This CDR3 region has 19 residues. The CDR3 nucleotides read TGTGCCATCAGTGACGGCGGTGGAATGAGACTAGCGGAGCAAGAGACCCAGTACTTC. Amino acids: CAISDGGGMRLAEQETQYF.

The V and J genes are TRBV27 and TRBJ2-7, with D possibly being TRBD2 (5 bases). The CDR3 is 16 residues long. From germline, CDR1 is MNHEY and CDR2 SMNVEV (reference sequence). V was clipped by 2 bases and J by 6 bases, with 20 bases between them. The CDR3, as DNA: TGTGCCAGCAGTTTAAGAGGAGGCGCAATATCCCGCGAGCAGTACTTC. As protein: CASSLRGGAISREQYF.

A note on this clone: At one end the junction does not follow the germline gene, possibly because of a read error. The rearrangement uses TRBV12-5 and TRBJ1-5; 9 bases line up with TRBD1. Germline V gene sequence: CDR1 LGHNT, CDR2 FRNRAP. CDR3 size: 14 residues. The CDR3 protein is CASGTGTGNLPQHF. The DNA of the CDR3 is TGTGCTAGTGGAACCGGGACAGGGAATCTGCCCCAGCATTTT.

The rearrangement uses TRBV12-3 or TRBV12-4 and TRBJ1-1; D is ambiguous. Deletions cut 7 bases from V and 1 base from J, with 10 bases between. The CDR3 has 13 residues. DNA for the CDR3: TGTGCCAGCAAAAGATCAGGGAACACTGAAGCTTTCTTT. As protein: CASKRSGNTEAFF.

The gene calls are TRBV7-2 and TRBJ2-2; no clear D gene. The CDR3 is made up of 15 amino acids. Per the germline V gene, CDR1 is SGHTA and CDR2 is FQGNSA. With 2 bases removed from V and 2 bases from J, the gap between germline ends came to 9 bases. As DNA, the CDR3 is TGTGCCAGCAGCTTAAGCCAAATTAACACCGGGGAGCTGTTTTTT. Translating gives CASSLSQINTGELFF.